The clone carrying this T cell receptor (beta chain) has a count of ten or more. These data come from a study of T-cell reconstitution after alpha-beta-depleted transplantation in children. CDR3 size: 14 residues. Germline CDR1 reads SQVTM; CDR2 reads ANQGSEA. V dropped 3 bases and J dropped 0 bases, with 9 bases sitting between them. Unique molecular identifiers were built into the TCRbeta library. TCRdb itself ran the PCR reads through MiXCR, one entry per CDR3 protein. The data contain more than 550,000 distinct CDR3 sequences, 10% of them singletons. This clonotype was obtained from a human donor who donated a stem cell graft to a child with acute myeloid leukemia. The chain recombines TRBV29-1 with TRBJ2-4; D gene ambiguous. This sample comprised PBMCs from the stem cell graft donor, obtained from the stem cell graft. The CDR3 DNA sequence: TGCAGCGTTGATCGGGTCCTAGCCAAAAACATTCAGTACTTC. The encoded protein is CSVDRVLAKNIQYF.